This T cell receptor beta chain stems from a study of blood T cell repertoires in COVID-19. Study summary: Researchers got acute and convalescent COVID-19 samples from the United States, Italy and Spain. Sample material is recorded as cDNA or gDNA derived from T cells, B-cell-depleted T cells, or PBMCs.

Germline assignment: CDR1 SGHVS and CDR2 FQNEAQ. V lost 5 bases and J lost 1; bases outside the gene matches: 8. The CDR3 runs to 16 residues. Authors' analysis steps: Reference gene primer amplification gave nucleated cell count estimates. Measured with immunoSEQ multiplex PCR; TCRdb has only the in-frame clones, and not every one. The V and J calls and the clone size are those of that table, but D and trimming were determined from the DNA. Of about 130,000 clones in the sample, 70% to 85% were seen once. This clone occurred a few times. This TCR derives from a man in his 60s who had recovered from COVID-19. The rearrangement uses TRBV7-8 and TRBJ1-5; 7 nucleotides line up with TRBD1. The sequenced sample consisted of peripheral blood. CDR3 DNA sequence: TGTGCCAGCAGCCCACTGACAGGGTTGAGCAATCAGCCCCAGCATTTT. Protein product: CASSPLTGLSNQPQHF. The variable domain in full, with the rest retrieved from reference TRBV7-8 and TRBJ1-5, is GAGVSQSPRYKVAKRGQDVALRCDPISGHVSLFWYQQALGQGPEFLTYFQNEAQLDKSGLPSDRFFAERPEGSVSTLKIQRTQQEDSAVYLCASSPLTGLSNQPQHFGDGTRLSIL.